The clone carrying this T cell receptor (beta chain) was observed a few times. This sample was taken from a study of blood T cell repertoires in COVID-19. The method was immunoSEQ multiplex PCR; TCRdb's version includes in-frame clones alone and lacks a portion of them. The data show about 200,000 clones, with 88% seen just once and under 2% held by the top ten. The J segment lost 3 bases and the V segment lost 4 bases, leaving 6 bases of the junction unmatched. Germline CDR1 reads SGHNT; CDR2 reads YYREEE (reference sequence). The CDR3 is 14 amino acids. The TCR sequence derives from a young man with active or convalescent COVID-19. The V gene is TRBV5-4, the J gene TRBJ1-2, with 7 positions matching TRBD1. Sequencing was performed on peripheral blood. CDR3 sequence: CASSRGGADYGYTF. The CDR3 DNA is TGTGCCAGCAGCCGAGGGGGCGCAGACTATGGCTACACCTTC.